The 17 T cell receptor beta chains in this list originate from one sample, sequenced in a study of T cell responses to AZD1222 COVID-19 vaccine. Clones were sequenced by immunoSEQ multiplex PCR, and TCRdb holds only the in-frame ones, with some missing. The table has 150,000 or so clones, 90% seen once. The sample consisted of peripheral blood, taken on day 0 of AZD1222 vaccination. These receptors were collected from an adult in good health.

This clone was observed a single time. The chain recombines TRBV7-2 with TRBJ2-7; D gene unclear. Trimming took 0 bases from V and 7 from J, leaving 10 bases between them. Germline assignment: CDR1 SGHTA and CDR2 FQGNSA. The CDR3 extends over 13 amino acids. The CDR3 loop is CASSLAQPREQYF. CDR3 bases: TGTGCCAGCAGCTTAGCTCAACCACGGGAGCAGTACTTC.

The gene calls are TRBV7-9 and TRBJ1-1; no reliable D call. From germline, CDR1 is SEHNR and CDR2 FQNEAQ (reference sequence). V was shortened by 4 bases and J by 4 bases, with 13 bases between the two germline ends. The CDR3 is made up of 14 amino acids. This CDR3 reads CASSSFTEGTEAFF. CDR3 nucleotides: TGTGCCAGCAGCTCCTTCACCGAGGGCACTGAAGCTTTCTTT.

V gene TRBV7-2 combines with J gene TRBJ1-6; D perhaps matches TRBD1 (5 bases). The germline V and J ends were trimmed by 6 bases and 7 bases, with 13 bases remaining between them. CDR1 and CDR2 (germline): SGHTA, FQGNSA. This CDR3 has 14 residues. CDR3 residues: CASRPQGYNSPLHF. CDR3 nucleotides: TGTGCCAGCAGACCTCAGGGTTACAATTCACCCCTCCACTTT.

In DNA, the CDR3 is TGTGCCAGCAGTGCCCTTAGCGGCGGCACAGATACGCAGTATTTT. Translated, it gives CASSALSGGTDTQYF. The V call is TRBV25-1, the J call TRBJ2-3; possible D gene TRBD2, 6 bases. CDR1 is MGHDK, CDR2 SYGVNS, per germline. V gave up 4 bases and J gave up 1 base, with 12 bases separating them. CDR3 length equals 15 residues.

This clone has only a few counts. This sequence joins TRBV4-2 and TRBJ2-1, with 8 bases lining up with TRBD2. This CDR3 contains 14 residues. Germline CDR1 is LGHNA and CDR2 is YNFKEQ. V lost 5 bases to trimming and J lost 6 bases; unmatched junction nucleotides: 6. CDR3 residues: CASSVAGSPNEQFF. In nucleotides, the CDR3 is TGTGCCAGCAGCGTAGCGGGGTCCCCCAATGAGCAGTTCTTC.

This clone occurred once. J is TRBJ1-2 and V is TRBV28; no clear D. V dropped 6 bases and J dropped 4 bases, with 15 bases sitting between them. This CDR3 has 14 amino acids. Germline CDR1 reads MDHEN; CDR2 reads SYDVKM. CDR3 DNA sequence: TGTGCCAGCAGCCCACAAGATGGAATCTATGGCTACACCTTC. It specifies CASSPQDGIYGYTF.

This chain connects TRBV18 to TRBJ2-4; a weak D match, TRBD1 (6 bases). Between the trimmed V and J ends, which lost 3 bases and 4 bases, there was a span of 7 bases. Germline V gene lookup returns CDR1 KGHSH and CDR2 LQKENI. This CDR3 region has 13 residues. As DNA, the CDR3 is TGTGCCAGCTCACCCGGACAGAAAAACATTCAGTACTTC. Protein: CASSPGQKNIQYF. Looking up the rest from reference TRBV18 and TRBJ2-4 gives the full variable domain: NAGVMQNPRHLVRRRGQEARLRCSPMKGHSHVYWYRQLPEEGLKFMVYLQKENIIDESGMPKERFSAEFPKEGPSILRIQQVVRGDSAAYFCASSPGQKNIQYFGAGTRLSVL.

The chain links TRBV7-9 to TRBJ1-2; D gene ambiguous. Germline-derived CDR1 and CDR2 are SEHNR and FQNEAQ (reference sequence). This CDR3 contains 12 residues. Trimming removed 5 bases from V and 4 bases from J, with 8 bases in between. CDR3 loop: CASSPGTYGYTF. DNA of the CDR3: TGTGCCAGCAGCCCGGGAACCTATGGCTACACCTTC.

CDR3: CASSLDPSGTEQYF. CDR3 nucleotides: TGCGCCAGCAGCTTGGATCCCTCCGGGACAGAGCAGTACTTC. The chain recombines TRBV5-1 with TRBJ2-7, with D possibly matching TRBD1 (6 bases). CDR1 is SGHRS and CDR2 is YFSETQ in the germline V gene. The V gene lost 0 bases and the J gene lost 7 bases, with 14 bases spanning the gap. This CDR3 spans 14 amino acids.

This chain uses TRBV5-1 with TRBJ1-6; the D gene is possibly TRBD1 (5 bases). The CDR3 length is 14 residues. CDR1 is SGHRS, CDR2 YFSETQ, per germline. The germline V and J ends were trimmed by 4 bases and 5 bases, with 10 bases remaining between them. The CDR3 nucleotides are TGCGCCAGCAGCCAGGGAAAGGATAATTCACCCCTCCACTTT. Its protein is CASSQGKDNSPLHF.

The V gene is TRBV5-1, the J gene TRBJ2-3; 8 bases line up with TRBD2. CDR1 SGHRS and CDR2 YFSETQ come from the germline V gene. This CDR3 spans 14 amino acids. Losses at the gene ends were 4 bases for V and 5 bases for J; bases not matched to a gene: 6. CDR3 sequence reads: CASSIRGGEDTQYF. The CDR3 bases are TGCGCCAGCAGCATTCGGGGGGGCGAAGATACGCAGTATTTT.

A few counts support this clone. The chain joins TRBV24-1 to TRBJ1-1; D unresolved. Germline assignment: CDR1 KGHDR and CDR2 SFDVKD. The CDR3 loop spans 12 amino acids. V shed 9 bases and J shed 1 base, with 8 bases lying between them. The CDR3 DNA reads TGTGCCACCGGTGGGCAGAACACTGAAGCTTTCTTT. Translation gives CATGGQNTEAFF.

This chain connects TRBV29-1 to TRBJ1-4; D gene ambiguous. This CDR3 has 14 residues. Germline V gene sequence: CDR1 SQVTM, CDR2 ANQGSEA. DNA of the CDR3: TGCAGTGCTACAAGGCTAGCAACTAATGAAAAACTGTTTTTT. Encoded protein: CSATRLATNEKLFF. Based on the CDR3 plus reference TRBV29-1 and TRBJ1-4, the full variable domain is SAVISQKPSRDICQRGTSLTIQCQVDSQVTMMFWYRQQPGQSLTLIATANQGSEATYESGFVIDKFPISRPNLTFSTLTVSNMSPEDSSIYLCSATRLATNEKLFFGSGTQLSVL.

The chain links TRBV29-1 to TRBJ2-7, with TRBD2 identical over 7 bases. Germline lookup yields CDR1 SQVTM and CDR2 ANQGSEA. The length of the CDR3 is 13 residues. J gave up 2 bases and V 5 bases, and 6 bases lay outside the gene matches. DNA for the CDR3: TGCAGCGTTAAGCGGGGAGTCCCCTACGAGCAGTACTTC. Its translation is CSVKRGVPYEQYF.

The chain uses TRBV27 and TRBJ1-1; no reliable D call. Looked up from germline, CDR1 is MNHEY and CDR2 is SMNVEV (reference sequence). This CDR3 is built from 13 residues. The V gene lost 6 bases and the J gene lost 2 bases, with 10 bases spanning the gap. CDR3 nucleotide sequence: TGTGCCAGCAGCATAAGTAGTAACACTGAAGCTTTCTTT. Its protein is CASSISSNTEAFF.

V gene TRBV10-3 combines with J gene TRBJ2-7; D is tentatively TRBD1 or TRBD2 (5 bases each). The CDR3 is 13 amino acids. The ends were cut back, 8 bases at V and 0 bases at J, with 11 bases in the middle. Per the germline V gene, CDR1 is ENHRY and CDR2 is SYGVKD. CDR3 residues: CAIGGPHSYEQYF. CDR3 nucleotides: TGTGCCATCGGGGGACCCCACTCCTACGAGCAGTACTTC.

The V call is TRBV9, the J call TRBJ2-1; D remains unclear. The germline V gene has CDR1 SGDLS and CDR2 YYNGEE. The length of the CDR3 is 13 residues. V was trimmed by 3 bases and J by 6 bases, leaving 10 bases between them. CDR3: CASSGRMSNEQFF. Here the CDR3 DNA reads TGTGCCAGCAGCGGTAGGATGAGCAATGAGCAGTTCTTC.